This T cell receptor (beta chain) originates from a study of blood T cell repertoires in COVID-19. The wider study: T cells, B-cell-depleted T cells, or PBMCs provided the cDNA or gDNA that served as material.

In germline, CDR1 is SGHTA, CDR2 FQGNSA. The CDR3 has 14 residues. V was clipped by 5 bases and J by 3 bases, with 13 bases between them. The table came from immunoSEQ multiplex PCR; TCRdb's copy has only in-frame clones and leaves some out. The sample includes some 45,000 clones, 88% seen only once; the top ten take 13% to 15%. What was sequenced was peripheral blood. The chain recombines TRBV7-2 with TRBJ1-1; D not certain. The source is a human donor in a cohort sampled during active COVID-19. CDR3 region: CASSPSGTYTEAFF. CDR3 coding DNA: TGTGCCAGCAGCCCTTCAGGAACGTACACTGAAGCTTTCTTT.